This paragraph covers one T cell receptor (beta chain) sequence. The antigen remains unidentified. The repertoire was sequenced with immunoSEQ multiplex PCR; TCRdb's copy has only in-frame clones and lacks some. The repertoire holds around 92,000 clones, with roughly 94% as singletons. The data belong to a study of OX40 agonist ivuxolimab in advanced cancers. Study findings and constraints: At doses 0.1 to 3.0 mg/kg, CD4+ and CD8+ clones expanded.

The TCR was taken from an adult with an advanced solid tumor such as melanoma, head and neck, liver or kidney cancer. The starting material was CD4+ or CD8+ T cells sorted from blood, obtained in a trial of the OX40 agonist ivuxolimab.

The CDR3 protein is CASSLGGTDSYEQYF. The CDR3 DNA is TGTGCCAGCAGCTTGGGTGGGACGGACTCCTACGAGCAGTACTTC. V is TRBV5-6 and J is TRBJ2-7; D possibly uses TRBD1 or TRBD2 (5 bases each). Trimming shortened V by 0 bases and J by 0 bases, and 10 bases separated the two germline ends. This CDR3 spans 15 amino acids. Germline V gene lookup returns CDR1 SGHDT and CDR2 YYEEEE.